This TCR beta chain came from a study of T cell repertoires in cytomegalovirus infection. Study-level points and caveats: Dominant in the ex vivo response were TCR beta clonotypes restricted by HLA-C and specific for CMV. Carriers of CMV and the relevant HLA type were discriminated by public TCR beta frequency.

A note on this clonotype: Antigen specificity is unknown.

Via MiXCR, TCRdb re-called the reads, giving one row per CDR3 protein. Counted here are around 210,000 distinct CDR3 sequences, around 6.2% occurring once; the ten biggest clones make up around 6.9%. Germline CDR1 MDHEN, CDR2 SYDVKM. The junction had 8 bases not matched to a gene; V was cut back by 2 bases and J by 6 bases. This CDR3 is built from 16 residues. The origin of this receptor is a human donor in good health (CMV status not recorded). Some clones in this sample may be carry-over from other donors' samples. Material: PBMCs. The V gene is TRBV28, the J gene TRBJ2-2, with 8 nucleotides matching TRBD1. The CDR3: CASSLGGTGGAGELFF. CDR3 nucleotides: TGTGCCAGCAGTTTAGGGGGGACAGGAGGAGCCGGGGAGCTGTTTTTT.